Described below is a single TCR beta chain sequence and its context. Its antigen remains unknown. The record originates from a study of beta chain features in type 1 diabetes. Germline lookup yields CDR1 MNHEY and CDR2 SMNVEV (reference sequence). The length of the CDR3 is 13 residues. Trimming pared 1 base from V and 6 bases from J, leaving 7 bases between. Investigators reverse transcribed all isolated RNA, so they sequenced expressed TCRB transcripts. Naive, central memory and regulatory T cell samples averaged about 3.57 million immunoSEQ reads each. Assay used: immunoSEQ multiplex PCR; TCRdb lists only in-frame clones, some missing. The data show 200,000 to 250,000 clones, under 70% seen once. Study results and limitations: Compared with healthy donors, patients appeared to share more similar naive, central memory and regulatory TCRB repertoires.

The sample consisted of naive CD4+ T cells from blood. This sequence was found in a man younger than 40 in good health. The V call is TRBV27, the J call TRBJ2-1; D tentatively reads TRBD1 or TRBD2 (5 bases each). For the CDR3, the DNA is TGTGCCAGCAGTTTATACGGGGCCAATGAGCAGTTCTTC. It yields the protein CASSLYGANEQFF.